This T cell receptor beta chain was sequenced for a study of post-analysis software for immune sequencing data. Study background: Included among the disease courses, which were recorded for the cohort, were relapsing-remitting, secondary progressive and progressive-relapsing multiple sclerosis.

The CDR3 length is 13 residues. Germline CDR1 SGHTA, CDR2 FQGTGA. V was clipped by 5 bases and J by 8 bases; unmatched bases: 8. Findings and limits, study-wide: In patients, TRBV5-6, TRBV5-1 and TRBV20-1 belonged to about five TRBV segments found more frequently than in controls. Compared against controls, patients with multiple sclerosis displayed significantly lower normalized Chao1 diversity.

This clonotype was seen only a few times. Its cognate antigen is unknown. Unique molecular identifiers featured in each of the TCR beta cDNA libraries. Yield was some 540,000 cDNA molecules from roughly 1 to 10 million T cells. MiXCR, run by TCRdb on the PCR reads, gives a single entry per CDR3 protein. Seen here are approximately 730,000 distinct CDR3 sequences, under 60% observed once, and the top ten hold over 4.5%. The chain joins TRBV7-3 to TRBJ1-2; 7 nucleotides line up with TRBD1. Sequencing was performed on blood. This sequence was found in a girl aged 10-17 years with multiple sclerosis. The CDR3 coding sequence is TGTGCCAGCAGCCCCCTGAGGGGGCTGGGCTACACCTTC. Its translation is CASSPLRGLGYTF.